Below, 21 T cell receptor beta chains from the same sample are listed, as sequenced in a study of CD8 T cells in Susac syndrome. After extraction with the RNeasy kit, about 0.45 to 1 ug of the RNA was reverse transcribed using random hexamers. A single record per CDR3 protein comes from TCRdb applying MiXCR to the immunoSEQ multiplex PCR reads. Counted here are roughly 400,000 distinct CDR3 sequences, approximately 85% occurring once; the ten biggest clones make up 0.09% to 0.15%. The specimen was CD8+ T cells from PBMCs. The receptors originated from a human donor with multiple sclerosis.

This clonotype showed up just once. This chain connects TRBV29-1 to TRBJ2-1; 8 nucleotides agree with TRBD1. The V gene end was trimmed by 6 bases and the J gene end by 6 bases; junction bases not matched to a gene: 4. CDR1 is SQVTM, CDR2 ANQGSEA, per germline. The length of the CDR3 is 12 residues. CDR3 region: CSVDREFNEQFF. CDR3 nucleotides: TGCAGCGTGGACAGGGAATTCAATGAGCAGTTCTTC.

The chain has TRBV5-4 and TRBJ2-3; D gene ambiguous. In germline, CDR1 is SGHNT, CDR2 YYREEE (reference sequence). V was shortened by 1 base and J by 4 bases, with 4 bases between the two germline ends. The CDR3 contains 12 residues. The CDR3 protein is CASSLFPDTQYF. The CDR3 coding sequence is TGTGCCAGCAGCTTGTTTCCAGATACGCAGTATTTT.

V and J are TRBV30 and TRBJ2-7, with 10 bases that match TRBD1. Per germline, CDR1 GTSNPN and CDR2 SVGIG (reference sequence). Trimming at V came to 2 bases and at J to 3 bases, leaving 4 bases not matched to a gene. The CDR3 sequence is 14 residues long. For the CDR3, the DNA is TGTGCCTGGAGTCCCGGGACAGGGGACTACGAGCAGTACTTC. This codes for CAWSPGTGDYEQYF.

The CDR3 region has the DNA TGTGCCTGGAACGCGGGAGGTGGGGAGACCCAGTACTTC. This encodes CAWNAGGGETQYF. V usage is TRBV30 and J usage is TRBJ2-5, with 8 bases that match TRBD2. CDR3 length equals 13 residues. Germline V CDR1 and CDR2: GTSNPN, SVGIG (reference sequence). After removal of 4 bases from V and 5 bases from J, the junction contained 6 bases not matched to a gene.

The J gene is TRBJ2-7, the V gene TRBV6-2 or TRBV6-3; 10 nucleotides line up with TRBD1. The CDR3 length is 14 residues. Germline V gene data show CDR1 as MNHEY and CDR2 as SVGEGT. Trimming removed 1 base from V and 6 bases from J; junction bases left unmatched: 3. The chain's CDR3 is CASSYLGQGLEQYF. The CDR3, as DNA: TGTGCCAGCAGTTACTTGGGACAGGGGCTCGAGCAGTACTTC.

V is TRBV19 and J is TRBJ1-6; 12 bases are shared with TRBD1. This CDR3 spans 13 amino acids. Germline V gene lookup returns CDR1 LNHDA and CDR2 SQIVND (reference sequence). The V and J ends lost 7 bases and 9 bases, in that order; junction bases with no gene match: 1. DNA of the CDR3: TGTGCCAGTACGGGACAGGGGGCTTCACCCCTCCACTTT. This translates into CASTGQGASPLHF.

J is TRBJ2-3 and V is TRBV5-1; unclear D gene. V lost 0 bases, J lost 4 bases, and 12 bases lay in between. Germline loops: CDR1 SGHRS, CDR2 YFSETQ. This CDR3 is 15 amino acids long. This chain's CDR3 is CASSLEVGPPDTQYF. For the CDR3, the DNA is TGCGCCAGCAGCTTGGAAGTGGGTCCGCCAGATACGCAGTATTTT.

This chain uses TRBV6-5 with TRBJ2-1; D not resolved. The germline V gene encodes CDR1 MNHEY and CDR2 SVGAGI. Trimming cost V 9 bases and J 4 bases, with 16 bases left between them. This CDR3 region has 14 residues. The CDR3 DNA reads TGTGCCAGTAAGCCTCAATCGAGTTACAATGAGCAGTTCTTC. This sequence encodes CASKPQSSYNEQFF.

This clonotype was observed a few times. This chain joins TRBV11-1 and TRBJ1-1, with D maybe TRBD1 (5 bases). The CDR3 runs 14 residues. Trimming removed 5 bases at V and 2 bases at J, with 12 bases between. Germline CDR1 and CDR2: SGHAT and FQDESV (reference sequence). The CDR3 region has the DNA TGTGCCAGCAGCATCAGGGAAGGAAACACTGAAGCTTTCTTT. Translating it yields CASSIREGNTEAFF.

For the CDR3, the DNA is TGTGCCAGCAGTTTATTCAACAGGGCTAATGAAAAACTGTTTTTT. Translating it yields CASSLFNRANEKLFF. The chain joins TRBV12-3 or TRBV12-4 to TRBJ1-4, with TRBD1 as a possible D gene (6 bases). The ends were cut back, 2 bases at V and 3 bases at J, with 10 bases in the middle. This CDR3 is built from 15 residues.

The chain combines TRBV20-1 with TRBJ2-5; tentatively, D is TRBD1 (7 bases). The CDR3 is made up of 15 amino acids. From germline, CDR1 is DFQATT and CDR2 SNEGSKA (reference sequence). V dropped 6 bases and J dropped 3 bases, with 20 bases sitting between them. CDR3: CSAVRGAGLKETQYF. As DNA, the CDR3 is TGCAGTGCGGTCAGGGGGGCGGGCCTGAAAGAGACCCAGTACTTC.

This chain joins TRBV2 and TRBJ2-3; TRBD2 matches at 13 bases. Germline CDR1 reads SNHLY; CDR2 reads FYNNEI. The ends lost 6 bases at V and 2 bases at J; junction bases unmatched: 11. The CDR3 contains 18 residues. CDR3 sequence reads: CASRAGTSGEASTDTQYF. The CDR3 nucleotides read TGTGCCAGCAGGGCGGGGACTAGCGGGGAGGCATCCACAGATACGCAGTATTTT.

The chain has TRBV30 and TRBJ1-4; D unresolved. CDR3 length: 11 residues. V was pared by 0 bases and J by 7 bases, with 3 bases between. The germline gives CDR1 GTSNPN, CDR2 SVGIG (reference sequence). The CDR3: CAWSVGEKLFF. CDR3 in DNA: TGTGCCTGGAGTGTTGGTGAAAAACTGTTTTTT.

This clonotype was picked up a small number of times. The J gene is TRBJ1-2, the V gene TRBV25-1; D gene ambiguous. The ends were cut back, 3 bases at V and 0 bases at J, with 5 bases in the middle. CDR3 length equals 13 residues. Germline values: CDR1 MGHDK, CDR2 SYGVNS. DNA for the CDR3: TGTGCCAGCAGTGACACCTCTAACTATGGCTACACCTTC. Its translation is CASSDTSNYGYTF.

The rearrangement uses TRBV7-9 and TRBJ2-2; D not certain. Germline V gene sequence: CDR1 SEHNR, CDR2 FQNEAQ (reference sequence). This CDR3 region has 16 residues. With 7 bases removed from V and 1 base from J, the gap between germline ends came to 16 bases. The DNA of the CDR3 is TGTGCCAGCACCTTTTTAAGGGTCGAGAACACCGGGGAGCTGTTTTTT. Amino acids: CASTFLRVENTGELFF.

The chain recombines TRBV15 with TRBJ2-1; perhaps TRBD2 as D (7 bases). Germline loops: CDR1 LNHNV, CDR2 YYDKDF (reference sequence). This CDR3 is built from 15 residues. V gave up 0 bases and J gave up 2 bases, with 8 bases separating them. The CDR3 loop is CATSREGGPYNEQFF. CDR3 bases: TGTGCCACCAGCAGAGAGGGGGGGCCCTACAATGAGCAGTTCTTC.

This clonotype was detected a few times. The J gene is TRBJ1-5, the V gene TRBV19, with 7 bases fitting TRBD1. CDR3 size: 15 residues. Trimming removed 5 bases from V and 1 base from J; junction bases left unmatched: 5. CDR1 and CDR2 from the germline V gene are LNHDA and SQIVND (reference sequence). The CDR3 DNA follows: TGTGCCAGTAGTTTAGGGACAGCAAGCAATCAGCCCCAGCATTTT. Its translation: CASSLGTASNQPQHF. Using reference TRBV19 and TRBJ1-5 for the parts outside the CDR3, the full variable domain is DGGITQSPKYLFRKEGQNVTLSCEQNLNHDAMYWYRQDPGQGLRLIYYSQIVNDFQKGDIAEGYSVSREKKESFPLTVTSAQKNPTAFYLCASSLGTASNQPQHFGDGTRLSIL.

The chain links TRBV28 to TRBJ2-1; D possibly corresponds to TRBD1 (5 bases). Per the germline V gene, CDR1 is MDHEN and CDR2 is SYDVKM. CDR3 length equals 15 residues. The ends were cut back, 3 bases at V and 4 bases at J, with 13 bases in the middle. The CDR3 loop reads CASSLGWGKYNEQFF. The CDR3 bases are TGTGCCAGCAGTTTGGGTTGGGGCAAATACAATGAGCAGTTCTTC.

In this sample, this clonotype turned up a few times. The chain has TRBV6-5 and TRBJ2-7, with 7 bases aligning to TRBD1. CDR3 length equals 14 residues. J lost 4 bases, V lost 2 bases, and 5 bases had no gene match. Germline V lookup: CDR1 MNHEY, CDR2 SVGAGI. Here the CDR3 reads CASSYDGTEYEQYF. CDR3 bases: TGTGCCAGCAGTTACGATGGGACAGAATACGAGCAGTACTTC.

This chain uses TRBV20-1 with TRBJ2-5; TRBD1 matches at 7 bases. CDR3 length: 17 residues. In germline, CDR1 is DFQATT, CDR2 SNEGSKA (reference sequence). Trimming cost V 3 bases and J 1 base; bases outside gene matches: 14. CDR3 residues: CSAREKGTELPQETQYF. The CDR3, as DNA: TGCAGTGCTAGGGAAAAGGGGACAGAACTGCCCCAAGAGACCCAGTACTTC.

The chain uses TRBV28 and TRBJ2-1; the match to TRBD2 covers 12 bases. Germline V gene sequence: CDR1 MDHEN, CDR2 SYDVKM. This CDR3 is built from 16 residues. V was pared by 6 bases and J by 3 bases, with 6 bases of the junction left unmatched. CDR3 in DNA: TGTGCCAGCAGCCCGATGACTAGCGGGAGCTACAATGAGCAGTTCTTC. As protein: CASSPMTSGSYNEQFF. Supplemented by reference TRBV28 and TRBJ2-1, the full variable domain reads DVKVTQSSRYLVKRTGEKVFLECVQDMDHENMFWYRQDPGLGLRLIYFSYDVKMKEKGDIPEGYSVSREKKERFSLILESASTNQTSMYLCASSPMTSGSYNEQFFGPGTRLTVL.